These T cell receptor beta chains were read from a single sample in a study of OX40 agonist ivuxolimab in advanced cancers. Here immunoSEQ multiplex PCR was the method, and the copy in TCRdb shows in-frame clones only, minus some. Among roughly 71,000 clones listed, 70% to 80% were seen once. Sequenced here: CD4+ or CD8+ T cells sorted from blood, sampled in a trial of the OX40 agonist ivuxolimab. These receptors came from an adult with an advanced solid tumor such as melanoma, head and neck, liver or kidney cancer. CDR3s include the opening cysteine and the closing phenylalanine or tryptophan. The D gene is left open where the match is weak. Some rows mark clone size as missing; the rest say once, few, many or name a class of expanded clone.

d_call j_call v_call clone_size cdr3_aa cdr3_nt
NA TRBJ2-5 TRBV10-3 NA CAISVGGANSGETQYF TGTGCCATCAGTGTTGGGGGGGCGAATTCCGGCGAGACCCAGTACTTC
NA TRBJ1-1 TRBV5-1 NA CASSGTNSPEAFF TGCGCCAGCAGCGGGACAAACTCTCCTGAAGCTTTCTTT
NA TRBJ1-5 TRBV19 once CASSQRTAGSGNQPQHF TGTGCCAGTAGCCAACGAACCGCAGGGAGTGGCAATCAGCCCCAGCATTTT
TRBD2 TRBJ2-6 TRBV29-1 NA CSVTLAGGSGANVLTF TGCAGCGTCACTCTAGCGGGGGGCTCTGGGGCCAACGTCCTGACTTTC
NA TRBJ2-5 TRBV28 NA CASSFSYQETQYF TGTGCCAGCAGCTTCTCGTACCAAGAGACCCAGTACTTC
TRBD1 TRBJ2-1 TRBV19 NA CASSKSGQAVNNEQFF TGTGCCAGTAGCAAAAGTGGACAGGCGGTAAACAATGAGCAGTTCTTC
TRBD1 TRBJ1-6 TRBV13 NA CASSPTSGTDNSPLHF TGTGCCAGCAGCCCCACATCCGGGACAGACAATTCACCCCTCCACTTT
NA TRBJ2-7 TRBV18 NA CASSPTGTPGGWQYF TGTGCCAGCTCACCAACCGGGACACCGGGTGGATGGCAGTACTTC
NA TRBJ1-4 TRBV7-9 few CASSSEDGEKLFF TGTGCCAGCAGCTCAGAAGACGGTGAAAAACTGTTTTTT
NA TRBJ2-7 TRBV4-1 NA CASSQTSAASFYEQYF TGCGCCAGCAGCCAAACGTCGGCAGCGTCTTTCTACGAGCAGTACTTC
TRBD2 TRBJ2-3 TRBV11-2 NA CASSLAVSAGGTDTQYF TGTGCCAGCAGCTTAGCCGTCTCGGCGGGGGGCACAGATACGCAGTATTTT
NA TRBJ2-3 TRBV7-9 NA CASKQLTSTDTQYF TGTGCCAGCAAACAACTGACTAGCACAGATACGCAGTATTTT
NA TRBJ2-3 TRBV5-6 NA CASSQSGPSTDTQYF TGTGCCAGCAGCCAGAGCGGTCCTAGCACAGATACGCAGTATTTT